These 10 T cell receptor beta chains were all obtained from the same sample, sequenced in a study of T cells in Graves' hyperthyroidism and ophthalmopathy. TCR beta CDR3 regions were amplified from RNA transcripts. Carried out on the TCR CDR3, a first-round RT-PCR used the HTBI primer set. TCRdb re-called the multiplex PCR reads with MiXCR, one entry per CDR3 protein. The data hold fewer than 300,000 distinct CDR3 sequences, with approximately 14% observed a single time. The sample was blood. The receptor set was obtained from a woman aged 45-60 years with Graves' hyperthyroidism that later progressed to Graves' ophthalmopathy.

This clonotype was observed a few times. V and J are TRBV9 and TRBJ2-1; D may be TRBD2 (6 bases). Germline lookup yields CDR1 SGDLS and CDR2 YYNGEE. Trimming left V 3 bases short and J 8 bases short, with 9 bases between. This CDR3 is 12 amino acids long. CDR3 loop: CASSGGTDEQFF. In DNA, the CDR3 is TGTGCCAGCAGCGGCGGGACTGATGAGCAGTTCTTC.

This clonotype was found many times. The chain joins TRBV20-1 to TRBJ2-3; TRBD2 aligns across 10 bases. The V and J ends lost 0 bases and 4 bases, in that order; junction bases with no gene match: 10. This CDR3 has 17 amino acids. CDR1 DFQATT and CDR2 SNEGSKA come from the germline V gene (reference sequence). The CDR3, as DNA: TGCAGTGCTAGAGATACGGCTAGCGGGAGTGGTGCAGATACGCAGTATTTT. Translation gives CSARDTASGSGADTQYF.

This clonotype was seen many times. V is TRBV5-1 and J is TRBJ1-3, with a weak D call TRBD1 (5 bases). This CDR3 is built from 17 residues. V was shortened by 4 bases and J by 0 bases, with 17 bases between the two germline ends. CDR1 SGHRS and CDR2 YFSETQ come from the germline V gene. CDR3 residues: CASSANPNRNSGNTIYF. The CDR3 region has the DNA TGCGCCAGCAGCGCGAATCCGAACAGGAACTCTGGAAACACCATATATTTT.

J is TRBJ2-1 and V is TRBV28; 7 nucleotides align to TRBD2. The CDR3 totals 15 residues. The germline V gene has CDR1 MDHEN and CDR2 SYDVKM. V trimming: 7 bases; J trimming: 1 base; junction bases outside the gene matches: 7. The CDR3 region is CASTPGGGSYNEQFF. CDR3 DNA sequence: TGTGCCAGCACTCCCGGGGGAGGGTCCTACAATGAGCAGTTCTTC.

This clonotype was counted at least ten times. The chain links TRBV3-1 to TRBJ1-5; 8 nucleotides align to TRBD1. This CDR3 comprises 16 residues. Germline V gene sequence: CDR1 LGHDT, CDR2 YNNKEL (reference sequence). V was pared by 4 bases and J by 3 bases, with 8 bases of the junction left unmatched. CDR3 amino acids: CASSPTTGATNQPQHF. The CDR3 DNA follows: TGTGCCAGCAGCCCAACGACAGGGGCGACCAATCAGCCCCAGCATTTT.

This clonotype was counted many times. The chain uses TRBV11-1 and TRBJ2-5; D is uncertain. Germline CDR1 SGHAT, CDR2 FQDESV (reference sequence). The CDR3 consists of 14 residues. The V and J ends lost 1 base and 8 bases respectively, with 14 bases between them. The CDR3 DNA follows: TGTGCCAGCAGCTTAGAGCCCTCCCCGATCACCCAGTACTTC. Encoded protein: CASSLEPSPITQYF.

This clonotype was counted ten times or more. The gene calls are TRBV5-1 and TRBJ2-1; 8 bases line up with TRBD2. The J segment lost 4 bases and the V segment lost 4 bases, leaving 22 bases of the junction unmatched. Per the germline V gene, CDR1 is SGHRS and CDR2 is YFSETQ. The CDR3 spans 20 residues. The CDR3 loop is CASSPAPRAGVASLYNEQFF. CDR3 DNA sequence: TGCGCCAGCAGCCCCGCCCCTCGAGCGGGAGTGGCGTCTTTATACAATGAGCAGTTCTTC.

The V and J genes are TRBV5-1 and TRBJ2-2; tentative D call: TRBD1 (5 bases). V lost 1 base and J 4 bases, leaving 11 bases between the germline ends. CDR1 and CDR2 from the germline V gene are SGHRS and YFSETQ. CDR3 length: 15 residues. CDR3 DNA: TGCGCCAGCAGCTTGAAAGGGGTCGGCACCGGGGAGCTGTTTTTT. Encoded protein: CASSLKGVGTGELFF.

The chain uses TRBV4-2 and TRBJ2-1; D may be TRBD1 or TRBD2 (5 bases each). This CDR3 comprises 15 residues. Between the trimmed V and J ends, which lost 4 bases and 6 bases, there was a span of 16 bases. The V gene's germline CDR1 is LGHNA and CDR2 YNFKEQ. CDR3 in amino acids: CASSLQTGQSNEQFF. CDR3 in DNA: TGTGCCAGCAGCCTCCAAACGGGGCAATCCAATGAGCAGTTCTTC.

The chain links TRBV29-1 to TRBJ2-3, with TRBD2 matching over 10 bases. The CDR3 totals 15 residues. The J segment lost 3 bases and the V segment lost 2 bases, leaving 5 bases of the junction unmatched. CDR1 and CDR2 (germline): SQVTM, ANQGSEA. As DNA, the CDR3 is TGCAGCGTTGAAAGGGCTAGCGGGAGTACAGATACGCAGTATTTT. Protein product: CSVERASGSTDTQYF.